A selection of T cell receptor beta chains follows, all from one sample in a study of T cell responses to AZD1222 COVID-19 vaccine. Assay: immunoSEQ multiplex PCR; the TCRdb copy retains only in-frame clones and omits some. Of 130,000 or so clones detected, approximately 95% appear once; the ten largest clones hold over 0.85%. The material was peripheral blood, obtained on day 0 of MenACWY control vaccination. Receptors originate from an adult in good health. Each CDR3 is given with its conserved first and last residue. The order of the fields is V gene, D gene, J gene, CDR3 DNA, CDR3 protein. D genes are given only for firm matches.

TRBV4-1,.,TRBJ1-1,TGCGCCAGCAGCCAAGAACTGACAGGCCGGGGGACTGAAGCTTTCTTT,CASSQELTGRGTEAFF
TRBV6-5,.,TRBJ1-2,TGTGCCAGCAGTTACTCGGAGGGGCAAAGTAACGGCTACACCTTC,CASSYSEGQSNGYTF
TRBV6-5,.,TRBJ2-1,TGTGCCAGCAGTAATGACAGGACCTCTTACAATGAGCAGTTCTTC,CASSNDRTSYNEQFF
TRBV4-2,TRBD1,TRBJ1-2,TGTGCCAGCAGCCCCACCGGGACAGACTTTCCTAACTATGGCTACACCTTC,CASSPTGTDFPNYGYTF
TRBV25-1,TRBD1,TRBJ1-2,TGTGCCAGCAGTTGGACAGGGGGCCTTGACTATGGCTACACCTTC,CASSWTGGLDYGYTF
TRBV5-3,.,TRBJ2-1,TGTGCCAGAAGCTTGGCAGGAGAATCCAGGAGCTACAATGAGCAGTTCTTC,CARSLAGESRSYNEQFF
TRBV4-3,.,TRBJ1-6,TGCGCCAGCAGCCAAGACGCGTTCCGCCATAATTCACCCCTCCACTTT,CASSQDAFRHNSPLHF
TRBV18,.,TRBJ2-5,TGTGCCAGCTCACGGTCCTTGGAGACCCAGTACTTC,CASSRSLETQYF
TRBV27,.,TRBJ1-4,TGTGCCAGCAGTTCAAGGGGGAACCCTAATGAAAAACTGTTTTTT,CASSSRGNPNEKLFF
TRBV19,TRBD1,TRBJ2-1,TGTGCCAGTAGGATGGGACAGGGGGGCTACAATGAGCAGTTCTTC,CASRMGQGGYNEQFF
TRBV5-5,.,TRBJ1-5,TGTGCCAGCAGCGACGCCGCCAGGAGGCCCCAGCATTTT,CASSDAARRPQHF
TRBV7-2,.,TRBJ1-5,TGTGCCAGCAGCTTAGGGGGAGCGCAGGGCCGCAATCAGCCCCAGCATTTT,CASSLGGAQGRNQPQHF
TRBV27,.,TRBJ1-5,TGTGCCAGCAGTTTTCAGGGATCCAGCAATCAGCCCCAGCATTTT,CASSFQGSSNQPQHF
TRBV19,.,TRBJ2-4,TGTGCCAGTAGTAGGGGTAACGGCAACATTCAGTACTTC,CASSRGNGNIQYF
TRBV6-2/TRBV6-3,.,TRBJ1-1,TGTGCCAGCAGTTACATCGGGGGGCGAAGGACTGAAGCTTTCTTT,CASSYIGGRRTEAFF
TRBV20-1,.,TRBJ1-5,TGCAGTGCCAAGGGGGTCCAGCCCCAGCATTTT,CSAKGVQPQHF
TRBV2,TRBD2,TRBJ2-5,TGTGCCAGCAGTTGGACTAGCGCTCGGCAAGAGACCCAGTACTTC,CASSWTSARQETQYF
TRBV12-3/TRBV12-4,.,TRBJ1-1,TGTGCCAGCACCTTGAACACTGAAGCTTTCTTT,CASTLNTEAFF
TRBV7-2,TRBD1,TRBJ1-5,TGTGCCAGCAGCCGCCAGGGGGAGCAAAATCAGCCCCAGCATTTT,CASSRQGEQNQPQHF
TRBV5-6,.,TRBJ1-5,TGTGCCAGCAGCTTTGGCCGAGTCAATCAGCCCCAGCATTTT,CASSFGRVNQPQHF
TRBV28,.,TRBJ1-1,TGTGCCAGCAGTTTGGGGGGACTGATGAACACTGAAGCTTTCTTT,CASSLGGLMNTEAFF
TRBV7-3,TRBD1,TRBJ2-2,TGTGCCAGCAGCTTGGGACAGGGGGCAGCCGGGGAGCTGTTTTTT,CASSLGQGAAGELFF
TRBV14,.,TRBJ2-2,TGTGCCAGCAGCCAAGGTCGACCGAACACCGGGGAGCTGTTTTTT,CASSQGRPNTGELFF
TRBV5-1,.,TRBJ1-1,TGCGCCAGCACCCAAACCCAGGTCAAGAACACTGAAGCTTTCTTT,CASTQTQVKNTEAFF
TRBV19,.,TRBJ1-1,TGTGCCAGTAGTATAGGCACCTCGGGGGGCGTCCGGGCTGAAGCTTTCTTT,CASSIGTSGGVRAEAFF
TRBV5-6,.,TRBJ1-2,TGTGCCAGCAGCTATCTTGCAGGTAATCGAGGCTATGGCTACACCTTC,CASSYLAGNRGYGYTF
TRBV19,.,TRBJ2-3,TGTGCCAGTAGTAGCGGGGGCACAGATACGCAGTATTTT,CASSSGGTDTQYF
TRBV4-3,.,TRBJ1-2,TGCGCCAGCAGCCAAGACCGGACGGGGATTTATGGCTACACCTTC,CASSQDRTGIYGYTF